This TCR beta chain was obtained from a study of blood T cell repertoires in COVID-19. Across the study: Specimens from acute and convalescent COVID-19 originated in the United States, Italy and Spain. PBMCs, B-cell-depleted T cells, or T cells provided the cDNA or gDNA that made up the material.

Authors' methods: Reference gene primers were amplified, and this amplification served to estimate nucleated cell counts. The method was immunoSEQ multiplex PCR; TCRdb's version includes in-frame clones alone and lacks a portion of them. V, J and clone size were drawn from that table, and D and trimming were deduced from the DNA. This sample has around 90,000 clones, with roughly nine tenths found just once. The length of the CDR3 is 17 residues. V shed 5 bases and J 3 bases; nucleotides not matched to a gene: 10. CDR1 is SGHDT, CDR2 YYEEEE, per germline. The chain has TRBV5-6 and TRBJ2-6; 8 nucleotides align to TRBD1. The clonotype comes from a male donor with acute or convalescent COVID-19. Specimen: peripheral blood. The CDR3, as DNA: TGTGCCAGCAGATTTCGGCAGGGGACAGGTGGGGCCAACGTCCTGACTTTC. This encodes CASRFRQGTGGANVLTF.